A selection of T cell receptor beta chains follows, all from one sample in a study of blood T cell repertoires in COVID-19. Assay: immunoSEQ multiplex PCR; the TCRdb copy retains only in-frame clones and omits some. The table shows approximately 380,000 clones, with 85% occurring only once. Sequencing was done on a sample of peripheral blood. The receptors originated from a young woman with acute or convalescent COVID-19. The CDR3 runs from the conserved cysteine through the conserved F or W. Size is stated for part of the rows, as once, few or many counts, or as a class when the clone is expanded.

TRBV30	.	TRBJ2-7	CAWSVRVPNDRYF
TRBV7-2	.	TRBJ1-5	CASSSRVNQPQHF
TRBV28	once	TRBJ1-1	CASSLGGWSEFTEAFF
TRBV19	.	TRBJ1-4	CASMWGGQKLFF
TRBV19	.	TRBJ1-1	CASSPLGTVDTEAFF
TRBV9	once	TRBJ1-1	CASSPDKDSSTEAFF
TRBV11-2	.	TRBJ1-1	CASSPGRDSEAFF
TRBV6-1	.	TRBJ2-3	CASSESGLAGRLADTQYF
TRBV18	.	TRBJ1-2	CASSPQGETTPTGYTF
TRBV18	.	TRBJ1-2	CASSPEQDYGYTF
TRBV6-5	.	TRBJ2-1	CASSYSNRLADNEQFF
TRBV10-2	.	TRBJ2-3	CASSSGGPPTDTQYF
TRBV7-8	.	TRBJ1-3	CASSLAGDGNTIYF
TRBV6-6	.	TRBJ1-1	CASSYVQGGNTEAFF
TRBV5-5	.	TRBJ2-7	CASSRDSPEQYF
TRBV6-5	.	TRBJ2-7	CATHPERTGKDEQYF
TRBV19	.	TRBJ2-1	CASSIGGDHNEQFF
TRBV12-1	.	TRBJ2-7	CASSFRLTSGRGDEQYF
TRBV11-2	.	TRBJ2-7	CASSLTNRETDYEQYF
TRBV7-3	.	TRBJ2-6	CASRIGTGGAGANVLTF
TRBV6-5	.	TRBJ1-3	CASSYGRSGNTIYF
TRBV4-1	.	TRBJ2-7	CASSPDDRVWYEQYF
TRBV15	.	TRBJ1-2	CATSRARDRAPGYTF
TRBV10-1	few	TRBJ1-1	CASSERNTEAFF
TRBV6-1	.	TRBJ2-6	CASSEAGSGANVLTF
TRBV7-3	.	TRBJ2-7	CASSAGGYYEQYF
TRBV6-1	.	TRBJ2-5	CASSEALRGSGGPQETQYF
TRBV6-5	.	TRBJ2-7	CASSLRGGYEQYF
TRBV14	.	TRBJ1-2	CASSLGIPEYGYTF
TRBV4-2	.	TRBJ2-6	CASSQEDGGQVTGANVLTF
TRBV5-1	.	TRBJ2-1	CASSFTSGPYNEQFF
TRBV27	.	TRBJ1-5	CASSYGGRGSQPQHF
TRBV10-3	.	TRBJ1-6	CAISEETVNSPLHF
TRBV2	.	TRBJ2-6	CASRQGASGANVLTF
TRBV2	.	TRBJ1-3	CATGGPEMNFEESGNTIYF
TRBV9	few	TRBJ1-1	CASSVGGSTEAFF
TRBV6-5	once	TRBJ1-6	CASSVRTDDNSPLHF
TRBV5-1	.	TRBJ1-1	CASSWTGVNTEAFF
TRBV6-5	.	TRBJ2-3	CASSWGRRRGDTQYF